This T cell receptor beta chain was documented in a study of cytomegalovirus exposure and HLA in healthy donors. Here immunoSEQ multiplex PCR was the method, and the copy in TCRdb shows in-frame clones only, minus some. This table has roughly 95,000 clones, 85% appearing once. Sample: PBMCs. This TCR came from a man aged 18 to 30 in good health and CMV-seropositive.

The DNA for the CDR3 is TGTGCCAGCAGGGAGGTTACTAGCACAGATACGCAGTATTTT. This codes for CASREVTSTDTQYF. This chain connects TRBV2 to TRBJ2-3; D perhaps matches TRBD2 (5 bases). Deletions cut 6 bases from V and 0 bases from J, with 10 bases between. Germline assignment: CDR1 SNHLY and CDR2 FYNNEI. This CDR3 region has 14 residues.